This T cell receptor beta chain derives from a study of cytomegalovirus exposure and HLA in healthy donors. A remark on this clone: Antigen: not known. One junction end disagrees with the germline gene, perhaps due to a read error.

CDR1 SSHAT and CDR2 FNYEAQ come from the germline V gene (reference sequence). The CDR3 covers 17 residues. Study-level points and caveats: Being productive about 90% or about 30% of the time was typical of most TCR beta V segments in an earlier analysis. It was reportedly the case that the classifier diagnosed cytomegalovirus status with high specificity and sensitivity. One cluster of highly shared sequence variants probably arose as a sequencing artifact.

Amplification used 60 Vbeta primers and 13 Jbeta primers. TCRdb keeps only in-frame clones here, not all; method: immunoSEQ multiplex PCR. The table includes about 85,000 clones, over 70% detected once. The chain carries TRBV7-7 and TRBJ1-5; D is unresolved. The sample consisted of PBMCs. This sequence was found in a woman aged 45-65 years in good health and CMV-seropositive. The CDR3 sequence: CASSFCYSDKRNQPQHF. CDR3 DNA: TGTGCTAGCAGCTTTTGTTATAGTGACAAAAGGAATCAGCCCCAGCATTTT. The full variable domain, its missing parts supplied by reference TRBV7-7 and TRBJ1-5, is GAGVSQSPRYKVTKRGQDVTLRCDPISSHATLYWYQQALGQGPEFLTYFNYEAQPDKSGLPSDRFSAERPEGSISTLTIQRTEQRDSAMYRCASSFCYSDKRNQPQHFGDGTRLSIL.